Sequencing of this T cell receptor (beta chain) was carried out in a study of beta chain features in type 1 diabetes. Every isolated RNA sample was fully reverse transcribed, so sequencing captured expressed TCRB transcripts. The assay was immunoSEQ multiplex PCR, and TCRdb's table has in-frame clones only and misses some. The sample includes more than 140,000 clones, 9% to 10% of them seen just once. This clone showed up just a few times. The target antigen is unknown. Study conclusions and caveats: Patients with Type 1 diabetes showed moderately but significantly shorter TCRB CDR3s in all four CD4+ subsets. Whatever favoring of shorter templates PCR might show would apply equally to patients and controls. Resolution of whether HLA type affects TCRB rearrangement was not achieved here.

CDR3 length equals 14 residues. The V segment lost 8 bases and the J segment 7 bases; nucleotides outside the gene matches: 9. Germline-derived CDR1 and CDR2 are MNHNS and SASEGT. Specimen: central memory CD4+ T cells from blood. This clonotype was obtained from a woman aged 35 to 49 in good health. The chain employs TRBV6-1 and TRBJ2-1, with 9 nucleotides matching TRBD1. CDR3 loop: CASPGQGLVNEQFF. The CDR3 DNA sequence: TGTGCCAGCCCGGGACAGGGTCTAGTGAATGAGCAGTTCTTC.